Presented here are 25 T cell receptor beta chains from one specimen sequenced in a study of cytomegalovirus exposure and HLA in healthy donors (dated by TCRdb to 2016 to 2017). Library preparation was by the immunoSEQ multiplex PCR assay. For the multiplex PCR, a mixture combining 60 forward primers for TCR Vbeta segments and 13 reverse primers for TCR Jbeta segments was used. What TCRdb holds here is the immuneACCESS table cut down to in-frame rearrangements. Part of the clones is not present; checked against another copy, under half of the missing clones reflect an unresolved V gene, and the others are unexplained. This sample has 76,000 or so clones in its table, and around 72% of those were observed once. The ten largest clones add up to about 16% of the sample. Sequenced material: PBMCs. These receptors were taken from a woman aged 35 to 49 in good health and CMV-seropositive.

The CDR3 reads CASSQSKSTDTQYF. Here the CDR3 DNA reads TGCGCCAGCAGCCAGAGCAAAAGCACAGATACGCAGTATTTT. The chain couples TRBV4-1 to TRBJ2-3; D is ambiguous. Trimming removed 3 bases at V and 0 bases at J, with 7 bases between. CDR3 length: 14 amino acids. Germline V gene sequence: CDR1 MGHRA, CDR2 YSYEKL.

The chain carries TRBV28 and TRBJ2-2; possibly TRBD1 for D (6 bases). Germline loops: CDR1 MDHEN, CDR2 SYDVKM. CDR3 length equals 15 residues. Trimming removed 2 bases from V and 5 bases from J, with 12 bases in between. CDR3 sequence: CASSLLGATTGELFF. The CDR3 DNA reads TGTGCCAGCAGTTTACTGGGGGCGACAACCGGGGAGCTGTTTTTT.

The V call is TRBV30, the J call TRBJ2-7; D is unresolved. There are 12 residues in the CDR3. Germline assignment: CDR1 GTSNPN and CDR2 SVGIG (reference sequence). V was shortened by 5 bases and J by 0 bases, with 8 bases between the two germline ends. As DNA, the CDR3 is TGTGCCTGGGAACCTAGCTCCTACGAGCAGTACTTC. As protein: CAWEPSSYEQYF.

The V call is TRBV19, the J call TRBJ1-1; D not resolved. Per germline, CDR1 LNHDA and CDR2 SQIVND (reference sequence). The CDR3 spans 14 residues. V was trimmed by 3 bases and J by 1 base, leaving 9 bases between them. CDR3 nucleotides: TGTGCCAGTAGTATGGGCCCCCGGAACACTGAAGCTTTCTTT. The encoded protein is CASSMGPRNTEAFF.

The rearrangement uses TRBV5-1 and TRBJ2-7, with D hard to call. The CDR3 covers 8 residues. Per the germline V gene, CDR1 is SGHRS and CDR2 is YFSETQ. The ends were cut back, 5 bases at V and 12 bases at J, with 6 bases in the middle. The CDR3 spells CASRPRYF. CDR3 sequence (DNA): TGCGCCAGCAGACCTAGGTACTTC.

The CDR3 DNA reads as TGCAGCGTTGGGGGTCGCAGCGGGGCCTCTTTTGATGAGCAGTTCTTC. Translation gives CSVGGRSGASFDEQFF. The genes are TRBV29-1 and TRBJ2-1; TRBD2 matches at 7 bases. The CDR3 spans 16 residues. The V gene's germline CDR1 is SQVTM and CDR2 ANQGSEA. J gave up 8 bases and V 4 bases, and 17 bases lay outside the gene matches.

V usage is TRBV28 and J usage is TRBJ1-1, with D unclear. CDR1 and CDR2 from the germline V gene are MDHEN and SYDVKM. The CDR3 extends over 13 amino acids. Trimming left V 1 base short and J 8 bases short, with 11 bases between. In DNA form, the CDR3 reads TGTGCCAGCAGTTTATCGGGCAGGAGGGAAGCTTTCTTT. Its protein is CASSLSGRREAFF.

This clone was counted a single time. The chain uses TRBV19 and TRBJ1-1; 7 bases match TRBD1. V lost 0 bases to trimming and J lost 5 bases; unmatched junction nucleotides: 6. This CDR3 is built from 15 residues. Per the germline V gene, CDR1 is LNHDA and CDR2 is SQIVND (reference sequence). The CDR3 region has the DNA TGTGCCAGTAGTATAGATCGGGGACAGTCGACTGAAGCTTTCTTT. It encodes CASSIDRGQSTEAFF.

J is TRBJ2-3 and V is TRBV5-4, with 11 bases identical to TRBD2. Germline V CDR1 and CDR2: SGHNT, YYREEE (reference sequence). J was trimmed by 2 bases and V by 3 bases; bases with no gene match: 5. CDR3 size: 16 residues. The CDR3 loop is CASSSTSGRPTDTQYF. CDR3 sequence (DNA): TGTGCCAGCAGCTCCACTAGCGGGAGACCCACAGATACGCAGTATTTT. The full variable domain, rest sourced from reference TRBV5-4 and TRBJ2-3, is ETGVTQSPTHLIKTRGQQVTLRCSSQSGHNTVSWYQQALGQGPQFIFQYYREEENGRGNFPPRFSGLQFPNYSSELNVNALELDDSALYLCASSSTSGRPTDTQYFGPGTRLTVL.

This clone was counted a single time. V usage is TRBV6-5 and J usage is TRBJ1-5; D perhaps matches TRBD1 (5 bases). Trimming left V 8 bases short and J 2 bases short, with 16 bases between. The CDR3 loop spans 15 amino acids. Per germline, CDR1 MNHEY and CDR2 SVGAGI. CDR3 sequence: CASGRGGSGNQPQHF. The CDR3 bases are TGTGCCAGCGGCCGGGGGGGAAGCGGCAATCAGCCCCAGCATTTT.

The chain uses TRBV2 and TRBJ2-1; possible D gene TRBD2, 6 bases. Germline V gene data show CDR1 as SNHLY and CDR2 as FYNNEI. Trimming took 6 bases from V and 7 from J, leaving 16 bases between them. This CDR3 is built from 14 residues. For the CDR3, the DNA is TGTGCCAGCAGCGCCGGGAGCGGCCGTAATGAGCAGTTCTTC. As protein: CASSAGSGRNEQFF.

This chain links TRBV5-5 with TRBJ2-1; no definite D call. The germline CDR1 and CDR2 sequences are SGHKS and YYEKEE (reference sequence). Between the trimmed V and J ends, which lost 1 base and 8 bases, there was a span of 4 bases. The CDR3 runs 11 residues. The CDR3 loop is CASSLTYEQFF. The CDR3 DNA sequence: TGTGCCAGCAGCTTGACATATGAGCAGTTCTTC.

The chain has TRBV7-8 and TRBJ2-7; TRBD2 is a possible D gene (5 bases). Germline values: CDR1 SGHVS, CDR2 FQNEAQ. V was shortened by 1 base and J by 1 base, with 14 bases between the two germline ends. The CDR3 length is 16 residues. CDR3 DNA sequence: TGTGCCAGCAGCTTAGTTGAGCGGAGACTTTCCTACGAGCAGTACTTC. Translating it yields CASSLVERRLSYEQYF.

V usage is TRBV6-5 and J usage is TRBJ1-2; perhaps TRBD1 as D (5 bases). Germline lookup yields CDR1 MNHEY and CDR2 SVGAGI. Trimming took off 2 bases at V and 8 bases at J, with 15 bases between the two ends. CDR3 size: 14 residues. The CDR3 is CASSYGQGGRGYTF. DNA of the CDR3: TGTGCCAGCAGTTACGGGCAGGGCGGACGGGGCTACACCTTC.

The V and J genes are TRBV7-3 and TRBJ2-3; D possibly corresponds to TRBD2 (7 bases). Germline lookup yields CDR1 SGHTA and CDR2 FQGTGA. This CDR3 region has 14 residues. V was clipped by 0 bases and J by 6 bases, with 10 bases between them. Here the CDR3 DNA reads TGTGCCAGCAGCTTAACGGGGGGGCGTGATACGCAGTATTTT. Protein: CASSLTGGRDTQYF.

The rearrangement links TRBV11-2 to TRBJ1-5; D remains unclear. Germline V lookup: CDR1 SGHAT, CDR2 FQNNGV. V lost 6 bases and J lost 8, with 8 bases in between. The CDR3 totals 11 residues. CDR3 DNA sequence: TGTGCCAGCAGTTTATTCGAGCCCCAGCATTTT. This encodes CASSLFEPQHF.

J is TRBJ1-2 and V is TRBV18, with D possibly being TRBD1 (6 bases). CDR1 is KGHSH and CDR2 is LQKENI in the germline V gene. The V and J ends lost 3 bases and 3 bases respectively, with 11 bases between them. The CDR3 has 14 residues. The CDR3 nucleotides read TGTGCCAGCTCACCCCAGGACAGCTACTATGGCTACACCTTC. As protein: CASSPQDSYYGYTF.

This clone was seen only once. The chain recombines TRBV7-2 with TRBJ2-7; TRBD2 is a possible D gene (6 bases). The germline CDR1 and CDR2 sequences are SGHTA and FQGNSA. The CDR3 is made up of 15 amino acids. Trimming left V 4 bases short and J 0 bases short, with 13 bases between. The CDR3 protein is CASSSPWGVSYEQYF. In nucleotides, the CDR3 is TGTGCCAGCAGCTCACCTTGGGGGGTCTCCTACGAGCAGTACTTC.

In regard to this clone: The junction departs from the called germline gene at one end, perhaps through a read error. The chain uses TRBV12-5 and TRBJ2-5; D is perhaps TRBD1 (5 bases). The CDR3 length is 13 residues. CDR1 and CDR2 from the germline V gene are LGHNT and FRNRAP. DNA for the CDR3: TGTGCTAGTGGTTTGGTACCAGGGATCCCGGTCGACTTC. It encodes CASGLVPGIPVDF.

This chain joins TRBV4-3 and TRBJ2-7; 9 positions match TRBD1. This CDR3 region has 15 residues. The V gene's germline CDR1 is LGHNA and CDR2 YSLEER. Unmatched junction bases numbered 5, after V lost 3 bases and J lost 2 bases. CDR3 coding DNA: TGCGCCAGCAGCCAGGGGACAGGGCCAACCTACGAGCAGTACTTC. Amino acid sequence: CASSQGTGPTYEQYF.

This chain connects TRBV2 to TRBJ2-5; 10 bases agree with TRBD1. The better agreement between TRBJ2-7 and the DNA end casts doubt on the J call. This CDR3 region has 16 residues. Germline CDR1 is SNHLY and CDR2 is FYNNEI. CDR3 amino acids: CASRLGRQGAKYEQYF. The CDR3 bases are TGTGCCAGCCGTCTGGGGAGACAGGGGGCAAAGTACGAGCAGTACTTC.

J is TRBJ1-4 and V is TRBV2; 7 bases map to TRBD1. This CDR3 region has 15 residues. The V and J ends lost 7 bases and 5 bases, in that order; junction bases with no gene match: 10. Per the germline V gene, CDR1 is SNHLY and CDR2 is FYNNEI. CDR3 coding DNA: TGTGCCAGCACCAACTCCGGGACAGAGAATGAAAAACTGTTTTTT. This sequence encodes CASTNSGTENEKLFF.

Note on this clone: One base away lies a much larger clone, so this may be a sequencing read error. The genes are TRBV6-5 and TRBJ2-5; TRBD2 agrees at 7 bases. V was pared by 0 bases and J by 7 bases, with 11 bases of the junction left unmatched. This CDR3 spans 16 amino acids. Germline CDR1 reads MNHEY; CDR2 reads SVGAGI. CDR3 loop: CASSYSPDSGGRTQYF. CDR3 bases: TGTGCCAGCAGTTACTCTCCGGACTCCGGGGGGAGGACCCAGTACTTC.

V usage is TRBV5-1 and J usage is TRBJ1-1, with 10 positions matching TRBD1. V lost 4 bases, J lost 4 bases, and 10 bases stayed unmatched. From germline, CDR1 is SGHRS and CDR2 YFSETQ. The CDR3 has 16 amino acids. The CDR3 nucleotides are TGCGCCAGCAGCCCGGACCAACGGACAGGGGGCACTGAAGCTTTCTTT. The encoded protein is CASSPDQRTGGTEAFF.

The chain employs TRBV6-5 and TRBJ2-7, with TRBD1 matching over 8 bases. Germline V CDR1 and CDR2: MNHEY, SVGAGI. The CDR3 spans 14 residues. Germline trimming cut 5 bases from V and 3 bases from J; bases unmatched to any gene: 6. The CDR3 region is CASSREGQGYEQYF. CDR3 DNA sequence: TGTGCCAGCAGTAGGGAAGGACAGGGCTACGAGCAGTACTTC.